Listed here are 31 T cell receptor beta chains from one sample, sequenced in a study of tumor and adjacent non-tumor tissue in lung cancer. The template was RNA from unsorted bulk tissue. A modified ARM-PCR protocol with three rounds of nested PCR amplified TCRbeta. One entry per CDR3 protein, called by TCRdb with MiXCR from the multiplex PCR reads. This repertoire shows some 100,000 distinct CDR3 sequences, roughly 80% found once; its top ten account for roughly 35%. Source material: lung tumor tissue. The receptors were sampled from a woman aged 60-75 years with non-small cell lung cancer.

Comments on this clonotype: The CDR3 ends on some other residue instead of the conserved phenylalanine or tryptophan, so this is likely a read error. The rearrangement joins TRBV11-2 to TRBJ2-5, with 7 bases identical to TRBD2. V gave up 6 bases and J gave up 5 bases; unmatched junction bases: 12. Germline-derived CDR1 and CDR2 are SGHAT and FQNNGV. The CDR3 contains 15 residues. CDR3 protein: CASRTGVSGGETQYL. Here the CDR3 DNA reads TGTGCCAGCAGGACCGGGGTATCGGGAGGCGAGACCCAGTACTTG.

To note about this clonotype: A much larger clone differs by one base, so this may be a read error. The gene calls are TRBV20-1 and TRBJ1-1; the D gene is possibly TRBD1 (5 bases). CDR1 DFQATT and CDR2 SNEGSKA come from the germline V gene (reference sequence). Trimming shortened V by 0 bases and J by 7 bases, and 15 bases separated the two germline ends. The CDR3 is made up of 14 amino acids. For the CDR3, the DNA is TGCAGTGCTAGAGAAAGTCGGGGGGACTATGAAGCTTTCTTT. It encodes CSARESRGDYEAFF.

This clonotype was seen once. This could be a read error, since a much larger clone is one nucleotide away. The CDR3 carries no conserved terminal phenylalanine or tryptophan, so it likely arises from a read error. The rearrangement joins TRBV5-1 to TRBJ2-2, with D uncertain. Germline V lookup: CDR1 SGHRS, CDR2 YFSETQ. This CDR3 region has 13 residues. Trimming removed 2 bases from V and 1 base from J, with 3 bases in between. This chain's CDR3 is CASSFENTGELFV. CDR3 sequence (DNA): TGCGCCAGCAGCTTCGAGAACACCGGGGAGCTGTTTGTT.

Of note for this clonotype: One end of the junction does not line up with germline, which may come from a read error. The rearrangement joins TRBV7-9 to TRBJ2-2; either TRBD1 or TRBD2 may supply D (5 bases each). CDR3 length: 15 residues. Looked up from germline, CDR1 is SEHNR and CDR2 is FQNEAQ (reference sequence). The CDR3 region has the DNA TGCGCCAGCAGCTTAGAGCAGGGTATCACCGGGGAGTTGTTTTTT. Its translation is CASSLEQGITGELFF.

This clonotype was seen more than once but under ten times. The junction differs from germline at one of its ends, possibly a read error. The chain is built from TRBV11-3 and TRBJ2-7, with a weak D call TRBD2 (5 bases). CDR3 size: 14 residues. The germline gives CDR1 SGHNT, CDR2 YENEEA. CDR3: CASGLDTGTYEQYF. CDR3 coding DNA: TGTGCCAGCGGCTTAGATACGGGAACCTATGAGCAATACTTC.

Notes on this clonotype: A single base separates this from a much larger clone, so it may be a read error. This chain connects TRBV20-1 to TRBJ2-2, with TRBD2 identical over 7 bases. CDR3 length: 16 residues. Germline V gene data show CDR1 as DFQATT and CDR2 as SNEGSKA (reference sequence). This CDR3 is CSAIGAEAGNTRELFF. DNA of the CDR3: TGCAGTGCCATTGGTGCTGAAGCGGGGAACACCAGGGAGCTGTTTTTT.

Notes on this clonotype: One end of the junction does not line up with germline, which may come from a read error. This chain links TRBV6-2 or TRBV6-3 with TRBJ2-5; TRBD2 matches 7 bases. Germline V gives CDR1 MNHEY, CDR2 SVGEGT. CDR3 length: 14 amino acids. The CDR3 is CTSSHLTGGETQYF. The CDR3 region has the DNA TGTACCAGCAGTCATCTAACGGGAGGAGAGACCCAGTACTTC.

Details on this clonotype: One junction end does not reproduce the germline sequence, and a read error may be involved. V usage is TRBV5-1 and J usage is TRBJ1-6; 9 bases match TRBD1. From germline, CDR1 is SGHRS and CDR2 YFSETQ. This CDR3 spans 16 amino acids. The CDR3 protein is CASSLELGTGNSPFHF. The CDR3 DNA sequence: TGCGCCAGTAGCTTGGAACTAGGGACAGGGAATTCACCCTTCCACTTT.

Regarding this clonotype: Since the CDR3 does not end with the conserved phenylalanine or tryptophan, this likely comes from a read error. The V call is TRBV11-2, the J call TRBJ1-2; D perhaps matches TRBD1 (5 bases). This CDR3 is 18 amino acids long. Per germline, CDR1 SGHAT and CDR2 FQNNGV. CDR3 bases: TGTACTAGCATTACTCTATGGGGCACCGCAGGAATTAACTATGGCTACACCTCC. Translation: CTSITLWGTAGINYGYTS.

Comments on this clonotype: A much larger clone lies one base from this, so it may be a read error. The CDR3 here is CARGLAVETQYF. The CDR3 nucleotides read TGCGCCAGGGGACTAGCGGTGGAGACCCAGTACTTC. The V and J genes are TRBV4-1 and TRBJ2-5, with 11 positions matching TRBD2. V was clipped by 9 bases and J by 5 bases; unmatched bases: 2. Germline values: CDR1 MGHRA, CDR2 YSYEKL. CDR3 length: 12 residues.

This rearrangement joins TRBV20-1 to TRBJ2-7; TRBD2 might be the D (7 bases). Germline V CDR1 and CDR2: DFQATT, SNEGSKA (reference sequence). The CDR3 has 16 residues. V was cut by 3 bases and J by 4 bases, with 22 bases left in between. CDR3 sequence: CSASAPGEGVGYEQYF. CDR3 coding DNA: TGCAGTGCTAGCGCACCCGGGGAGGGGGTGGGTTACGAGCAGTACTTC.

Comment on this clonotype: A read error may be the cause here, since a much bigger clone is one base away. V usage is TRBV28 and J usage is TRBJ2-7; D is unresolved. The CDR3 is 14 amino acids. CDR1 and CDR2 from the germline V gene are MDHEN and SYDVKM. V gave up 2 bases and J gave up 3 bases, with 11 bases separating them. CDR3 bases: TGTGCCAGCAGTTTACTGGCGGCCAACTACGAGCAGTACTTC. This gives the protein CASSLLAANYEQYF.

J is TRBJ1-6 and V is TRBV29-1; 7 bases are a match to TRBD1. Germline-derived CDR1 and CDR2 are SQVTM and ANQGSEA. The CDR3 has 13 amino acids. CDR3 in DNA: TGCAGTTCATCTACAGGGGATAATTCACCCCTCCACTTT. It is translated as CSSSTGDNSPLHF.

About this clonotype itself: Compared with germline, one end of the junction differs, possibly owing to a read error. V is TRBV29-1 and J is TRBJ2-1, with a tentative D call TRBD2 (5 bases). The V gene's germline CDR1 is SQVTM and CDR2 ANQGSEA. The CDR3 runs 13 residues. This CDR3 reads CIVKIEGLNEQFF. CDR3 nucleotide sequence: TGCATCGTTAAGATAGAGGGTTTGAATGAGCAGTTCTTC.

In its sample, this clonotype was seen once. Relative to the germline gene, one junction end is altered; a read error may explain this. The genes are TRBV29-1 and TRBJ1-2; tentatively, D is TRBD1 (6 bases). CDR1 is SQVTM, CDR2 ANQGSEA, per germline. This CDR3 comprises 13 residues. This CDR3 is CSMGAGAIGGYTF. The DNA of the CDR3 is TGTAGCATGGGGGCCGGGGCTATTGGTGGCTACACCTTC.

This sequence joins TRBV6-6 and TRBJ1-2, with a possible D match to TRBD1 (6 bases). The V and J ends lost 1 base and 8 bases respectively, with 23 bases between them. CDR1 MNHNY and CDR2 SVGAGI come from the germline V gene (reference sequence). This CDR3 has 17 residues. The CDR3 reads CASSYCRGKPTLYGYTF. The DNA of the CDR3 is TGTGCCAGCAGTTACTGCAGGGGAAAACCTACCTTATACGGCTACACCTTC.

Points on this clonotype: This could be a read error, since a much larger clone is one nucleotide away. The chain carries TRBV6-5 and TRBJ1-2; no clear D. The CDR3 is made up of 12 amino acids. CDR1 and CDR2 from the germline V gene are MNHEY and SVGAGI. The CDR3 region is CARSYSGKGYTF. CDR3 bases: TGTGCCAGGAGTTACTCGGGGAAAGGCTACACCTTC.

V gene TRBV5-4 combines with J gene TRBJ2-3; possible D gene TRBD1, 6 bases. The length of the CDR3 is 15 residues. The germline V gene has CDR1 SGHNT and CDR2 YYREEE (reference sequence). V was pared by 2 bases and J by 5 bases, with 15 bases between. As DNA, the CDR3 is TGTGCCAGCAGCTTTGGCAGGGGCGAAAGAGATACGCAGTATTTT. It is translated as CASSFGRGERDTQYF.

This clonotype was counted a single time. In this CDR3 the conserved last residue, phenylalanine or tryptophan, is missing, so a read error is likely. J is TRBJ2-3 and V is TRBV5-5; the match to TRBD2 covers 7 bases. With 5 bases clipped from V and 3 bases from J, the junction kept 15 bases outside the gene matches. Germline lookup yields CDR1 SGHKS and CDR2 YYEKEE (reference sequence). The CDR3 is 17 residues long. CDR3 sequence reads: CASSLFSGNFETDTQYS. As DNA, the CDR3 is TGTGCCAGCAGTTTGTTCAGCGGGAATTTTGAAACAGATACGCAGTATTCT.

About this clonotype: A much larger clone is a single base away; this may be a read error. V and J are TRBV14 and TRBJ2-7, with 9 bases aligning to TRBD1. This CDR3 region has 16 residues. The V gene end was trimmed by 3 bases and the J gene end by 2 bases; junction bases not matched to a gene: 8. CDR1 and CDR2 (germline): SGHDN, FVKESK. The CDR3 sequence: CASSHEAWTGAYEQYF. CDR3 coding DNA: TGTGCCAGCAGCCATGAGGCCTGGACAGGGGCCTACGAGCAGTACTTC.

On this clonotype itself: A much larger clone differs from this one at a single base, so this may be a read error. This sequence joins TRBV10-3 and TRBJ2-5; TRBD2 matches at 7 bases. The V segment lost 5 bases and the J segment 4 bases; nucleotides outside the gene matches: 7. CDR1 and CDR2 from the germline V gene are ENHRY and SYGVKD. This CDR3 spans 14 amino acids. The CDR3 region has the DNA TGTGCCATCAGTCAGGCTAGCGGACGAGAGACCCAGTACTTC. Translating it yields CAISQASGRETQYF.

This clonotype was recorded many times. The V and J genes are TRBV20-1 and TRBJ2-3; 8 bases match TRBD2. Germline V lookup: CDR1 DFQATT, CDR2 SNEGSKA (reference sequence). The CDR3 has 16 residues. V was pared by 0 bases and J by 2 bases, with 7 bases of the junction left unmatched. This CDR3 reads CSARDDGRANTDTQYF. CDR3 DNA sequence: TGCAGTGCTAGAGATGACGGGAGGGCGAACACAGATACGCAGTATTTT.

This clonotype was detected a few times. The genes are TRBV14 and TRBJ1-2; 7 bases line up with TRBD1. This CDR3 has 13 amino acids. Trimming removed 4 bases from V and 8 bases from J; junction bases left unmatched: 7. In germline, CDR1 is SGHDN, CDR2 FVKESK. CDR3 sequence: CASSPQGLVGYTF. The CDR3 DNA reads TGTGCCAGCAGCCCACAGGGGCTGGTGGGCTACACCTTC.

This clonotype showed up many times. This chain joins TRBV20-1 and TRBJ2-1; D gene ambiguous. Germline V gene data show CDR1 as DFQATT and CDR2 as SNEGSKA (reference sequence). The CDR3 spans 14 residues. V was trimmed by 0 bases and J by 4 bases, leaving 10 bases between them. CDR3 residues: CSARDLRTYNEQFF. The CDR3 nucleotides read TGCAGTGCTAGAGACCTGCGGACGTACAATGAGCAGTTCTTC.

In its sample, this clonotype was seen a few times. It may be a read error: a sequence one base away is much more abundant. The V gene is TRBV4-3, the J gene TRBJ2-7, with D possibly being TRBD2 (6 bases). Looked up from germline, CDR1 is LGHNA and CDR2 is YSLEER. The CDR3 extends over 13 amino acids. The V and J ends lost 4 bases and 5 bases respectively, with 12 bases between them. CDR3 nucleotides: TGCGCCAGCAGCCTGGGGACTGTGGACGAGCAGTACTTC. Protein sequence: CASSLGTVDEQYF.

A remark on this clonotype: A read error may account for a junction end that differs from germline. This chain uses TRBV4-1 with TRBJ2-5; 9 nucleotides agree with TRBD2. This CDR3 has 17 residues. Germline lookup yields CDR1 MGHRA and CDR2 YSYEKL. CDR3 in amino acids: CAGSQDKAGGLPETQYF. The CDR3 bases are TGCGCCGGCAGCCAAGATAAGGCGGGGGGGTTGCCCGAGACCCAGTACTTC.

Notes on this clonotype: The CDR3 does not close with the conserved phenylalanine or tryptophan, likely indicating a read error. No DNA is shown, since the ends of the CDR3 on it are uncertain; the CDR3 is the one TCRdb lists. This chain connects TRBV11-2 to TRBJ2-3; the table calls TRBD2, which could not be checked here. Germline CDR1 SGHAT, CDR2 FQNNGV. Counting both end residues, the CDR3 totals 13 amino acids. The CDR3 loop reads CASSSGLADTQFC.

This clonotype was recorded only once. One end of the junction fails to match germline, which may point to a read error. The chain has TRBV20-1 and TRBJ2-3; no clear D. The CDR3 has 17 residues. Per the germline V gene, CDR1 is DFQATT and CDR2 is SNEGSKA (reference sequence). CDR3 nucleotides: TGCGGTGCTAGACTTCATGGCTACGGTCATAGCACAGATACGCAGTATTTT. This gives the protein CGARLHGYGHSTDTQYF.

Details on this clonotype: No conserved phenylalanine or tryptophan ends this CDR3, so it is likely a read error. The chain uses TRBV11-2 and TRBJ2-5, with a tentative D call TRBD1 (6 bases). CDR3 size: 14 residues. The germline V gene encodes CDR1 SGHAT and CDR2 FQNNGV. The CDR3 loop is CASGLNRDQETQYL. CDR3 bases: TGTGCCAGCGGCTTGAACAGGGACCAAGAGACCCAGTACTTA.

The V call is TRBV29-1, the J call TRBJ1-5; TRBD1 agrees at 7 bases. The germline gives CDR1 SQVTM, CDR2 ANQGSEA. This CDR3 has 14 residues. V lost 7 bases and J lost 16; bases outside the gene matches: 22. CDR3 in DNA: TGCAGCGCCGGGGACAGAAGGAGCGGGCAGCTCCAACATTTT. This codes for CSAGDRRSGQLQHF.

This clonotype has ten or more counts. The chain couples TRBV5-6 to TRBJ2-2, with D perhaps TRBD2 (5 bases). CDR3 length equals 14 residues. V was shortened by 1 base and J by 2 bases, with 6 bases between the two germline ends. Germline assignment: CDR1 SGHDT and CDR2 YYEEEE. The CDR3 DNA is TGTGCCAGCAGCTTGCGGGGAAACACCGGGGAGCTGTTTTTT. Translated, it gives CASSLRGNTGELFF.